Here is one T cell receptor (beta chain) with its context. This receptor's antigen is unknown. No much larger clonotype is one base removed from it; base qualities were not supplied. V is shortened by 1 base, J by 7 bases, and the region joining them spans 23 bases. Spanning cysteine to phenylalanine, the CDR3 consists of 17 amino acids. Just the 51-base CDR3 DNA is kept, in frame starting at base 1. The CDR1 and CDR2 encoded by the germline V gene are LGHNA and YSLEER. The trial excluded patients who had a history of autoimmune disease or who were on systemic immunosuppression. Peripheral blood for TCR sequencing was collected from all dose cohorts at baseline, on cycle 4 day 1, and on cycle 7 day 1. The samples were taken from a phase I, first-in-human, multicenter, open-label dose-escalation trial of ivuxolimab. Adults with locally advanced or metastatic melanoma, renal cell, hepatocellular, or head and neck squamous cell carcinoma were enrolled in the trial. Before TCR sequencing, CD4+ T cells and CD8+ T cells from peripheral blood were sorted into separate populations.

This sample is part of a study of OX40 agonist ivuxolimab in advanced cancers. As for the study more broadly: The costimulatory receptor OX40 (CD134) was targeted by ivuxolimab, a fully human IgG2 agonistic monoclonal antibody. Intravenous ivuxolimab was administered to patients every 2 weeks at six dose levels: 0.01, 0.1, 0.3, 1.5, 3 and 10 mg/kg. Of the approximately 54 dose-escalation patients, hepatocellular carcinoma was present in around 19, melanoma in roughly 15, renal cell carcinoma in 9 and head and neck cancer in 9. In the dose-escalation cohort, approximately 82% of patients were male, and the mean age was roughly 56 years with a range of about 20 to 80. Prior anti-PD-1, anti-PD-L1 or anti-CTLA-4 therapy was permitted, and checkpoint inhibitors had been received by about 44% of dose-escalation patients. Partial responses were achieved by three dose-escalation patients, of whom one had hepatocellular carcinoma and two had cutaneous melanoma. Peripheral TCRbeta sequencing was intended to test whether TCR sequence diversity was altered and clonal T-cell expansion was caused by ivuxolimab. The paper describes the monotherapy dose-escalation part (N ≈ 52 patients) of the phase I trial of ivuxolimab.

To sequence the TCRbeta CDR3 region, genomic DNA was isolated from the sorted cells. TCRbeta CDR3 regions were sequenced using the immunoSEQ Assay. TCRdb stores this immuneACCESS table with in-frame sequences only. Part of the clones is absent; in the studies checked, under half of the shortfall reflects unresolved V genes, and no reason is known for the rest. The sample profile shows roughly 70,000 clones; approximately 81% of them were found once. The top ten constitute less than 2.5% of the sample. Points the paper makes about the study in general: Partial responders in the 0.1-3.0 mg/kg groups had among the lowest normalized peripheral clonal expansion, especially among CD8+ T cells. Clonal expansion of both CD4+ and CD8+ blood T cells was observed from baseline to week 6 at doses 0.1 to 3.0 mg/kg. Which antigens the clonally expanded peripheral T cells were specific for was not determined. Low levels of normalized T-cell clonal expansion were also seen in some nonresponding patients. After ivuxolimab, more expanded clones were found on average in CD8+ T cells than in CD4+ T cells.

The sequences come from CD4+ or CD8+ T cells sorted from blood, collected in a trial of the OX40 agonist ivuxolimab. This clonotype was obtained from an adult with an advanced solid tumor such as melanoma, head and neck, liver or kidney cancer. Recombination connected TRBV4-3 to TRBJ2-7; TRBD2 is a weak D gene call, 5 bases matching. The CDR3 reads as follows: CASSQGWAGANPWEQYF. The bases read TGCGCCAGCAGCCAAGGGTGGGCGGGCGCGAACCCCTGGGAGCAGTACTTC.